Shown below are 25 T cell receptor beta chains from a single sample sequenced in a study of vaccination effects on CD4 cells after COVID-19. Following culture for 9 to 11 days, CD4+ T cells were isolated. Participants each got two BNT162b2 or mRNA-1273 vaccine doses. What these receptors recognize is not known. The method was immunoSEQ multiplex PCR; TCRdb's version includes in-frame clones alone and lacks a portion of them. Found here are about 66,000 clones, approximately 79% of them singletons; the top ten hold more than 2%. Sequences were derived from CD4+ T cells from PBMCs cultured without peptide, sampled after COVID-19 vaccination. The receptors come from a human donor who received a COVID-19 vaccine.

This rearrangement joins TRBV6-5 to TRBJ1-5; perhaps TRBD1 as D (6 bases). The germline V gene has CDR1 MNHEY and CDR2 SVGAGI. V lost 7 bases and J 6 bases, leaving 19 bases between the germline ends. The CDR3 sequence is 15 residues long. The CDR3 DNA follows: TGTGCCAGCACCAAAAGGGGGGAAATAAGTCAGCCCCAGCATTTT. Encoded protein: CASTKRGEISQPQHF.

The chain carries TRBV24-1 and TRBJ1-2; no firm D call. The ends were cut back, 4 bases at V and 5 bases at J, with 16 bases in the middle. The CDR3 contains 15 residues. In germline, CDR1 is KGHDR, CDR2 SFDVKD. The CDR3 spells CATSDASAVGYGYTF. CDR3 DNA sequence: TGTGCCACCAGTGACGCCTCAGCCGTGGGGTATGGCTACACCTTC.

This chain's CDR3 is CASSPGQTNYGYTF. CDR3 bases: TGTGCCAGCTCACCGGGACAGACTAACTATGGCTACACCTTC. This chain joins TRBV18 and TRBJ1-2; 7 positions agree with TRBD1. V lost 3 bases and J lost 0; bases outside the gene matches: 1. This CDR3 has 14 residues. Germline CDR1 reads KGHSH; CDR2 reads LQKENI.

The rearrangement joins TRBV7-2 to TRBJ2-1; weak D call: TRBD2 (5 bases). CDR3 length equals 14 residues. The V and J ends lost 5 bases and 5 bases respectively, with 13 bases between them. Per germline, CDR1 SGHTA and CDR2 FQGNSA. The CDR3 region is CASSGLFINNEQFF. For the CDR3, the DNA is TGTGCCAGCAGCGGACTCTTCATCAACAATGAGCAGTTCTTC.

The count of this clone is one. The chain uses TRBV4-3 and TRBJ2-5; D tentatively fits TRBD1 or TRBD2 (5 bases each). V lost 4 bases to trimming and J lost 5 bases, with 23 bases between them. The CDR3 contains 17 residues. Germline V CDR1 and CDR2: LGHNA, YSLEER. The CDR3 region is CASSPPKVGTSRETQYF. CDR3 in DNA: TGCGCCAGCAGCCCTCCTAAGGTGGGGACGAGCAGGGAGACCCAGTACTTC.

The rearrangement uses TRBV6-1 and TRBJ1-5; D is uncertain. The CDR3 has 13 amino acids. The germline gives CDR1 MNHNS, CDR2 SASEGT. Deletions cut 1 base from V and 1 base from J, with 2 bases between. In DNA form, the CDR3 reads TGTGCCAGCAGTGAAGGGAGCAATCAGCCCCAGCATTTT. Amino acids: CASSEGSNQPQHF.

This clone came up once. The V and J genes are TRBV19 and TRBJ2-3; D ambiguous. Germline values: CDR1 LNHDA, CDR2 SQIVND (reference sequence). Trimming left V 6 bases short and J 3 bases short, with 10 bases between. This CDR3 is built from 13 residues. The DNA for the CDR3 is TGTGCCAGTAGCGTCGGTAGGACAGATACGCAGTATTTT. Its translation: CASSVGRTDTQYF.

The chain employs TRBV2 and TRBJ2-7; D possibly uses TRBD1 or TRBD2 (5 bases each). The germline CDR1 and CDR2 sequences are SNHLY and FYNNEI. The CDR3 spans 12 residues. V dropped 10 bases and J dropped 0 bases, with 10 bases sitting between them. The CDR3 sequence: CATGTGSYEQYV. The CDR3, as DNA: TGTGCCACCGGGACGGGCTCCTACGAGCAGTACGTC.

This clone was counted only a few times. This chain joins TRBV4-3 and TRBJ2-2; D remains ambiguous. CDR1 and CDR2 from the germline V gene are LGHNA and YSLEER. The CDR3 is made up of 14 amino acids. V lost 0 bases, J lost 8 bases, and 10 bases lay in between. The CDR3 spells CASSQEILGGELFF. The DNA for the CDR3 is TGCGCCAGCAGCCAAGAAATTCTGGGAGGGGAGCTGTTTTTT.

The CDR3 region has the DNA TGTGCCAGCAGTGTTAGGACAGAGGAAGAGACCCAGTACTTC. Protein product: CASSVRTEEETQYF. The V and J genes are TRBV2 and TRBJ2-5; a weak D match, TRBD1 (6 bases). Germline CDR1 is SNHLY and CDR2 is FYNNEI. The CDR3 covers 14 residues. The V gene lost 4 bases and the J gene lost 3 bases, with 12 bases spanning the gap.

The chain recombines TRBV11-2 with TRBJ2-5; no reliable D call. Between the trimmed V and J ends, which lost 0 bases and 0 bases, there was a span of 5 bases. Germline V CDR1 and CDR2: SGHAT, FQNNGV. CDR3 length: 14 residues. The CDR3 loop is CASSLDRNQETQYF. CDR3 in DNA: TGTGCCAGCAGCTTAGACAGGAACCAAGAGACCCAGTACTTC.

The rearrangement links TRBV5-1 to TRBJ2-3; TRBD1 matches at 10 bases. Trimming removed 3 bases from V and 3 bases from J; junction bases left unmatched: 4. Germline lookup yields CDR1 SGHRS and CDR2 YFSETQ. The CDR3 is 15 residues long. The CDR3 region is CASSSGQGVTDTQYF. In nucleotides, the CDR3 is TGCGCCAGCAGCTCCGGACAGGGGGTGACAGATACGCAGTATTTT.

The V and J genes are TRBV19 and TRBJ2-6, with D perhaps TRBD1 (6 bases). The germline V gene has CDR1 LNHDA and CDR2 SQIVND (reference sequence). Trimming pared 5 bases from V and 0 bases from J, leaving 8 bases between. This CDR3 is built from 15 residues. The CDR3, as DNA: TGTGCCAGTAGTCGACAGGTCTCTGGGGCCAACGTCCTGACTTTC. This translates into CASSRQVSGANVLTF.

The rearrangement joins TRBV18 to TRBJ2-3; D is undetermined. Germline-derived CDR1 and CDR2 are KGHSH and LQKENI. This CDR3 comprises 16 residues. Trimming shortened V by 3 bases and J by 2 bases, and 15 bases separated the two germline ends. CDR3 protein: CASSPGPGRVTDTQYF. The CDR3 region has the DNA TGTGCCAGCTCACCTGGCCCGGGTCGAGTCACAGATACGCAGTATTTT.

This clone is labeled as medium-sized. The sample contains more than one DNA sequence encoding this CDR3. The J gene is TRBJ1-1, the V gene TRBV29-1; 8 bases line up with TRBD1. Germline assignment: CDR1 SQVTM and CDR2 ANQGSEA. The CDR3 is made up of 12 amino acids. With 6 bases clipped from V and 1 base from J, the junction kept 1 base outside the gene matches. The DNA for the CDR3 is TGCAGCGTAGACAGGGGGAACACTGAAGCTTTCTTT. It specifies CSVDRGNTEAFF.

V gene TRBV7-9 combines with J gene TRBJ2-3; 13 positions agree with TRBD2. J lost 3 bases, V lost 4 bases, and 7 bases had no gene match. CDR1 is SEHNR and CDR2 is FQNEAQ in the germline V gene (reference sequence). This CDR3 comprises 17 residues. The CDR3 region has the DNA TGTGCCAGCAGCTCTGGACTAGCGGGGGCCGATACAGATACGCAGTATTTT. It specifies CASSSGLAGADTDTQYF.

This clone was recorded a few times. The rearrangement links TRBV7-8 to TRBJ1-4, with TRBD1 as a possible D gene (5 bases). Trimming stripped 3 bases from V and 8 bases from J, with 10 bases between. CDR3 size: 13 residues. The germline CDR1 and CDR2 sequences are SGHVS and FQNEAQ. CDR3 DNA: TGTGCCAGCAGCTTCGGGCGGGGGGAAAAACTGTTTTTT. This sequence encodes CASSFGRGEKLFF. The full variable domain, completed using reference TRBV7-8 and TRBJ1-4, is GAGVSQSPRYKVAKRGQDVALRCDPISGHVSLFWYQQALGQGPEFLTYFQNEAQLDKSGLPSDRFFAERPEGSVSTLKIQRTQQEDSAVYLCASSFGRGEKLFFGSGTQLSVL.

This chain uses TRBV5-5 with TRBJ1-2; D unclear. Between the trimmed V and J ends, which lost 1 base and 4 bases, there was a span of 14 bases. CDR1 is SGHKS, CDR2 YYEKEE, per germline (reference sequence). This CDR3 has 15 amino acids. The CDR3 nucleotides read TGTGCCAGCAGCTTGTCTGGGAGTGAAAGCTATGGCTACACCTTC. This encodes CASSLSGSESYGYTF.

The CDR3 nucleotides read TGTGCCAGCAGTTTCGCAGGGGCCAAAAACATTCAGTACTTC. Translating it yields CASSFAGAKNIQYF. V is TRBV28 and J is TRBJ2-4; tentative D call: TRBD1 (5 bases). The V end was cut by 3 bases, the J end by 1 base, with 7 bases between. The CDR3 runs 14 residues. Germline CDR1 and CDR2: MDHEN and SYDVKM.

The CDR3 DNA sequence: TGTGCCAGCAGTTTATTGTTGACTGAAGCTTTCTTT. It encodes CASSLLLTEAFF. The rearrangement joins TRBV28 to TRBJ1-1; unclear D gene. V gave up 1 base and J gave up 5 bases, with 5 bases separating them. This CDR3 comprises 12 residues. The germline V gene encodes CDR1 MDHEN and CDR2 SYDVKM.

V and J are TRBV5-1 and TRBJ2-5; D may be TRBD1 (5 bases). CDR1 is SGHRS, CDR2 YFSETQ, per germline. CDR3 length equals 15 residues. V lost 4 bases and J lost 3, with 16 bases in between. The CDR3 DNA follows: TGCGCCAGCAGCCCAGGGCGGCTCATAGAAGAGACCCAGTACTTC. It yields the protein CASSPGRLIEETQYF. The full variable domain, rest sourced from reference TRBV5-1 and TRBJ2-5, is KAGVTQTPRYLIKTRGQQVTLSCSPISGHRSVSWYQQTPGQGLQFLFEYFSETQRNKGNFPGRFSGRQFSNSRSEMNVSTLELGDSALYLCASSPGRLIEETQYFGPGTRLLVL.

The CDR3 DNA reads TGTGCCAGCAGACGCCGAACTGAAGCTTTCTTT. Protein product: CASRRRTEAFF. The rearrangement links TRBV6-5 to TRBJ1-1; D is unclear. CDR3 length: 11 residues. Germline values: CDR1 MNHEY, CDR2 SVGAGI. V lost 6 bases to trimming and J lost 5 bases, with 7 bases between them.

V and J are TRBV5-1 and TRBJ2-2; TRBD1 matches at 8 bases. CDR1 is SGHRS and CDR2 is YFSETQ in the germline V gene. Trimming took 4 bases from V and 5 from J; bases not matched to a gene: 7. The CDR3 is 15 residues long. The DNA of the CDR3 is TGCGCCAGCAGCCCCTGGACAGGGAGGACCGGGGAGCTGTTTTTT. It yields the protein CASSPWTGRTGELFF. The entire variable domain, with the rest obtained from reference TRBV5-1 and TRBJ2-2, is as follows: KAGVTQTPRYLIKTRGQQVTLSCSPISGHRSVSWYQQTPGQGLQFLFEYFSETQRNKGNFPGRFSGRQFSNSRSEMNVSTLELGDSALYLCASSPWTGRTGELFFGEGSRLTVL.

The rearrangement joins TRBV2 to TRBJ1-1; possible D gene TRBD1, 6 bases. There are 15 residues in the CDR3. Deletions cut 6 bases from V and 0 bases from J, with 14 bases between. The germline V gene encodes CDR1 SNHLY and CDR2 FYNNEI. CDR3 region: CASRKDSPMNTEAFF. As DNA, the CDR3 is TGTGCCAGCAGAAAGGACAGTCCAATGAACACTGAAGCTTTCTTT.

J is TRBJ1-5 and V is TRBV6-4; D is perhaps TRBD1 (5 bases). The V gene's germline CDR1 is MRHNA and CDR2 SNTAGT. Trimming left V 4 bases short and J 0 bases short, with 10 bases between. The CDR3 extends over 15 amino acids. The CDR3 DNA sequence: TGTGCCAGCAGTGTGACAGCGGATAGCAATCAGCCCCAGCATTTT. Protein sequence: CASSVTADSNQPQHF.